A single sample gave rise to the 4 T cell receptor beta chains below, sequenced in a study of cytomegalovirus exposure and HLA in healthy donors (TCRdb year 2017). The library was produced with the immunoSEQ multiplex PCR assay. For the multiplex PCR, a mixture combining 60 forward primers for TCR Vbeta segments and 13 reverse primers for TCR Jbeta segments was used. Held by TCRdb, this immuneACCESS table contains in-frame sequences only and omits some clones. Under half of the omission traces to an unresolved V gene where checked; the cause of the rest is unknown. This sample comprises 180,000 or so clones, more than 75% of them detected only once. Under 7.5% of the sample is held by the ten biggest clonotypes. The specimen was PBMCs. All receptors derive from a woman aged 45-60 years in good health and CMV-seropositive.

The chain is built from TRBV27 and TRBJ2-2; the match to TRBD2 covers 11 bases. J lost 2 bases, V lost 6 bases, and 14 bases had no gene match. The V gene's germline CDR1 is MNHEY and CDR2 SMNVEV (reference sequence). CDR3 size: 19 residues. The CDR3 coding sequence is TGTGCCAGCAGCCGTGTATTGACTAGCGGGACCCTAAACACCGGGGAGCTGTTTTTT. Protein sequence: CASSRVLTSGTLNTGELFF.

V gene TRBV5-1 combines with J gene TRBJ2-1; 7 bases agree with TRBD2. CDR1 and CDR2 from the germline V gene are SGHRS and YFSETQ. CDR3 length: 18 amino acids. V shed 0 bases, J shed 3 bases, and the junction held 12 bases outside the gene matches. In DNA form, the CDR3 reads TGCGCCAGCAGCTTGGGCGTTAAGCGGGACGACAACTACAATGAGCAGTTCTTC. Amino acid sequence: CASSLGVKRDDNYNEQFF.

The rearrangement links TRBV25-1 to TRBJ1-6; 7 nucleotides match TRBD1. This CDR3 has 14 amino acids. J gave up 6 bases and V 5 bases, and 4 bases lay outside the gene matches. Germline CDR1 is MGHDK and CDR2 is SYGVNS. This chain's CDR3 is CASSPGTVNSPLHF. As DNA, the CDR3 is TGTGCCAGCAGTCCCGGGACAGTTAATTCACCCCTCCACTTT.

The chain combines TRBV28 with TRBJ2-1, with a weak D call TRBD2 (6 bases). With 3 bases removed from V and 7 bases from J, the gap between germline ends came to 16 bases. CDR3 length: 15 residues. The germline gives CDR1 MDHEN, CDR2 SYDVKM. CDR3 nucleotides: TGTGCCAGCAGTTTGGCGGGGTTCAATGGGAATGAGCAGTTCTTC. Protein: CASSLAGFNGNEQFF.